This T cell receptor beta chain was recovered during a study of CD4 T cells in relation to SARS-CoV-2 and coronaviruses. Study background: After roughly eleven days of antigen culture, PBMC TCR beta CDR3s were sequenced. Shared crossreactive spike epitopes were mapped to their HLA restriction. Notes on the study in general: Roughly three fifths of donors had memory CD4+ clonotypes crossrecognizing SARS-CoV-2 and common cold coronavirus spike.

This CDR3 is 15 amino acids long. V shed 6 bases, J shed 3 bases, and the junction held 5 bases outside the gene matches. CDR1 is ENHRY and CDR2 is SYGVKD in the germline V gene. The sample holds one count of this clone. As yet, its antigen is unknown. The unexposed donors gave CD4+ T cells in about 2011-2018, prior to COVID-19. After nine to ten days of culture, CD4+ T cells were isolated. As cell numbers allowed, unexposed-donor CD4+ T cells faced SARS-CoV-2 S/N and four cold-coronavirus spikes. The method was immunoSEQ multiplex PCR; TCRdb's version includes in-frame clones alone and lacks a portion of them. This repertoire shows about 26,000 clones, about 76% found once; its top ten account for about 10%.

This TCR was recovered from a human donor in good health. The V gene is TRBV10-3, the J gene TRBJ1-3; 10 bases map to TRBD1. Sequencing was done on a sample of CD4+ T cells from PBMCs, cultured in vitro. CDR3 sequence reads: CAISRDRGFGNTIYF. The CDR3 nucleotides are TGTGCCATCAGCCGGGACAGGGGCTTTGGAAACACCATATATTTT.